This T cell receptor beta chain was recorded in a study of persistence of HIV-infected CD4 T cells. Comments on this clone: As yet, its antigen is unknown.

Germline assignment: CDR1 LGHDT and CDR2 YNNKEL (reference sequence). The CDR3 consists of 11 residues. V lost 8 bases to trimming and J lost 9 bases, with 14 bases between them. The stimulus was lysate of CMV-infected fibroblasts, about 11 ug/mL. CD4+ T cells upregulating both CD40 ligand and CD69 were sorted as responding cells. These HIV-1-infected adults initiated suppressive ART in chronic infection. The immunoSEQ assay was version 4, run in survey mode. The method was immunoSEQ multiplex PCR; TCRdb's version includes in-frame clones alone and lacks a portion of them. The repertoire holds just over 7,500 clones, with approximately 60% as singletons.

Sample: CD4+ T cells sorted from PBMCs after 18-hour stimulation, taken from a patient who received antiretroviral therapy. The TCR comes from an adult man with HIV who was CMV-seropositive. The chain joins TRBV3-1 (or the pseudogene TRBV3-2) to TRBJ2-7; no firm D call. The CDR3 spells CASAGSTGQYF. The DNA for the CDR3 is TGTGCCAGCGCTGGGTCTACCGGGCAGTACTTC.